A single sample gave rise to the 27 T cell receptor beta chains below, sequenced in a study of cytomegalovirus exposure and HLA in healthy donors. PCR was performed using 60 Vbeta and 13 Jbeta primers. TCRdb's table, derived via immunoSEQ multiplex PCR, lists solely in-frame clones and lacks some. The sample consists of more than 80,000 clones, about 75% of them appearing once. Sequencing was carried out using PBMCs. Source of these receptors: a man aged 35 to 55 in good health and CMV-seronegative.

The chain has TRBV4-2 and TRBJ1-5; D is uncertain. Germline V gene lookup returns CDR1 LGHNA and CDR2 YNFKEQ. The CDR3 is 15 residues long. Trimming removed 2 bases at V and 6 bases at J, with 14 bases between. This CDR3 reads CASSQREGAVQPQHF. The CDR3 nucleotides read TGTGCCAGCAGCCAACGAGAGGGAGCGGTTCAGCCCCAGCATTTT.

The genes are TRBV23-1 and TRBJ2-3, with D maybe TRBD1 (5 bases). TRBV23-1 belongs to the ORF category, with a function that is uncertain. The V end was cut by 0 bases, the J end by 3 bases, with 13 bases between. This CDR3 contains 16 residues. The CDR3 coding sequence is TGCGCCAGCAGTCAATCTACCAGGGCCAAAACAGATACGCAGTATTTT. Translating gives CASSQSTRAKTDTQYF.

This chain connects TRBV19 to TRBJ2-1; TRBD1 matches at 7 bases. After removal of 7 bases from V and 11 bases from J, the junction contained 11 bases not matched to a gene. The CDR3 sequence is 13 residues long. Germline V gene sequence: CDR1 LNHDA, CDR2 SQIVND (reference sequence). Here the CDR3 reads CASTPGTARQQFF. The CDR3 nucleotides read TGTGCCAGTACCCCCGGGACAGCTCGACAGCAGTTCTTC.

The chain couples TRBV5-1 to TRBJ2-3; 8 bases map to TRBD1. There are 13 residues in the CDR3. The trim removed 2 bases at V and 6 bases at J, leaving 2 bases unmatched. Germline CDR1 reads SGHRS; CDR2 reads YFSETQ. The CDR3 reads CASSFNRGDTQYF. The DNA of the CDR3 is TGCGCCAGCAGCTTCAACAGGGGGGATACGCAGTATTTT.

The rearrangement links TRBV9 to TRBJ2-1; a possible D gene is TRBD2 (6 bases). CDR1 SGDLS and CDR2 YYNGEE come from the germline V gene. The CDR3 contains 16 residues. Trimming removed 4 bases at V and 11 bases at J, with 25 bases between. The CDR3 DNA reads as TGTGCCAGCAGCAACCGCCGCGGGAACTCTCCTTCGAAGCAGTTCTTC. Amino acids: CASSNRRGNSPSKQFF.

The chain is built from TRBV9 and TRBJ2-2; 9 nucleotides match TRBD2. The germline V gene has CDR1 SGDLS and CDR2 YYNGEE. Germline trimming cut 2 bases from V and 6 bases from J; bases unmatched to any gene: 5. The CDR3 loop spans 15 amino acids. The DNA for the CDR3 is TGTGCCAGCAGCGTGGCGGGGGGGAATTCCGGGGAGCTGTTTTTT. It specifies CASSVAGGNSGELFF.

V gene TRBV2 combines with J gene TRBJ2-7, with D perhaps matching TRBD2 (6 bases). This CDR3 is 15 amino acids long. Trimming took 6 bases from V and 5 from J, leaving 20 bases between them. From germline, CDR1 is SNHLY and CDR2 FYNNEI. For the CDR3, the DNA is TGTGCCAGCAGGTCCGGGGGATCCTCTGGGGACGAGCAGTACTTC. Translated: CASRSGGSSGDEQYF.

V and J are TRBV6-6 and TRBJ1-5; 7 nucleotides line up with TRBD1. V shed 6 bases, J shed 6 bases, and the junction held 8 bases outside the gene matches. Looked up from germline, CDR1 is MNHNY and CDR2 is SVGAGI (reference sequence). The CDR3 extends over 14 amino acids. The CDR3 is CASRKDRDVQPQHF. Here the CDR3 DNA reads TGTGCCAGCAGAAAAGACAGGGACGTTCAGCCCCAGCATTTT.

On this clone itself: Sequence at one end of the junction differs from germline and may be a read error. The CDR3 reads CASRPTLGAGGGVF. CDR3 nucleotides: TGTGCCAGCAGACCCACCCTGGGAGCGGGGGGGGGAGTTTTC. The V and J genes are TRBV5-6 and TRBJ2-4, with TRBD2 identical over 10 bases. Germline values: CDR1 SGHDT, CDR2 YYEEEE. The CDR3 is 14 residues long.

This clone was seen a few times. The V gene is TRBV6-5, the J gene TRBJ1-1; the D gene is possibly TRBD1 (6 bases). Germline CDR1 and CDR2: MNHEY and SVGAGI. This CDR3 contains 14 residues. Trimming pared 3 bases from V and 6 bases from J, leaving 14 bases between. CDR3 coding DNA: TGTGCCAGCAGTTATAGGGGGGGCGTCGCTGAAGCTTTCTTT. This codes for CASSYRGGVAEAFF.

This clone turned up a few times. The chain is built from TRBV11-2 and TRBJ2-7; perhaps TRBD1 as D (6 bases). The germline V and J ends were trimmed by 5 bases and 3 bases, with 17 bases remaining between them. CDR3 length equals 15 residues. Germline CDR1 is SGHAT and CDR2 is FQNNGV. The CDR3: CASSLNPGHDYEQYF. The CDR3 bases are TGTGCCAGCAGCCTAAACCCGGGACACGACTACGAGCAGTACTTC.

The V gene is TRBV6-5, the J gene TRBJ1-1; a possible D gene is TRBD1 (6 bases). The CDR3 is 15 amino acids. Per the germline V gene, CDR1 is MNHEY and CDR2 is SVGAGI. V gave up 9 bases and J gave up 7 bases, with 24 bases separating them. Here the CDR3 reads CARKKGVGVWVEAFF. For the CDR3, the DNA is TGTGCCAGGAAAAAGGGGGTCGGAGTTTGGGTTGAAGCTTTCTTT.

The chain carries TRBV5-1 and TRBJ1-2; 10 bases line up with TRBD1. Germline CDR1 SGHRS, CDR2 YFSETQ. V lost 0 bases, J lost 3 bases, and 11 bases stayed unmatched. This CDR3 spans 18 amino acids. The DNA for the CDR3 is TGCGCCAGCAGCTTGGACGGGACAGGGGAGAGTAGGGACTATGGCTACACCTTC. Its protein is CASSLDGTGESRDYGYTF.

The genes are TRBV10-3 and TRBJ2-3; TRBD1 aligns across 7 bases. V lost 6 bases and J lost 6; bases outside the gene matches: 9. CDR1 ENHRY and CDR2 SYGVKD come from the germline V gene. CDR3 length: 14 residues. Written as DNA, the CDR3 is TGTGCCATCAGAGAGAGAACAGGGGCGGATACGCAGTATTTT. Amino acids: CAIRERTGADTQYF.

The CDR3 sequence: CASSLDFVRSYGYTF. In nucleotides, the CDR3 is TGTGCCAGCAGCTTAGATTTTGTGCGGAGCTATGGCTACACCTTC. The V and J genes are TRBV7-8 and TRBJ1-2, with no clear D. Trimming stripped 1 base from V and 4 bases from J, with 13 bases between. CDR3 length equals 15 residues. The germline gives CDR1 SGHVS, CDR2 FQNEAQ.

The chain recombines TRBV5-1 with TRBJ2-7; D may be TRBD2 (5 bases). V lost 2 bases and J 2 bases, leaving 11 bases between the germline ends. Germline assignment: CDR1 SGHRS and CDR2 YFSETQ. The CDR3 sequence is 14 residues long. The CDR3 loop reads CASSFTAEAYEQYF. The CDR3, as DNA: TGCGCCAGCAGCTTTACGGCGGAGGCCTACGAGCAGTACTTC.

J is TRBJ2-1 and V is TRBV15; possibly TRBD2 for D (6 bases). V gave up 5 bases and J gave up 6 bases, with 14 bases separating them. The length of the CDR3 is 14 residues. In germline, CDR1 is LNHNV, CDR2 YYDKDF (reference sequence). Here the CDR3 DNA reads TGTGCCACCAGCGGGGTGACTAGGGGCAATGAGCAGTTCTTC. Protein: CATSGVTRGNEQFF.

The chain recombines TRBV7-2 with TRBJ2-3; the D gene is possibly TRBD2 (6 bases). This CDR3 has 16 amino acids. The germline CDR1 and CDR2 sequences are SGHTA and FQGNSA. Trimming stripped 1 base from V and 1 base from J, with 12 bases between. As DNA, the CDR3 is TGTGCCAGCAGCTTAGGGGCCCCGGGGGGCACAGATACGCAGTATTTT. This codes for CASSLGAPGGTDTQYF. The full variable domain, in which reference TRBV7-2 and TRBJ2-3 provide the parts outside the CDR3, is GAGVSQSPSNKVTEKGKDVELRCDPISGHTALYWYRQSLGQGLEFLIYFQGNSAPDKSGLPSDRFSAERTGGSVSTLTIQRTQQEDSAVYLCASSLGAPGGTDTQYFGPGTRLTVL.

This sequence joins TRBV15 and TRBJ2-5; 11 positions match TRBD2. Germline CDR1 and CDR2: LNHNV and YYDKDF (reference sequence). With V trimmed by 0 bases and J by 7 bases, 7 bases remained unmatched. CDR3 size: 16 residues. CDR3 residues: CATSRDRLAGGATQYF. The CDR3 DNA is TGTGCCACCAGCAGAGATCGGCTAGCGGGGGGTGCGACCCAGTACTTC.

V is TRBV19 and J is TRBJ1-6; 10 bases agree with TRBD1. Germline-derived CDR1 and CDR2 are LNHDA and SQIVND (reference sequence). The V gene end was trimmed by 7 bases and the J gene end by 9 bases; junction bases not matched to a gene: 3. CDR3 size: 13 residues. The CDR3 bases are TGTGCCAGTAAGGGACAGGGGACTTCACCCCTCCACTTT. This codes for CASKGQGTSPLHF.

This chain links TRBV5-6 with TRBJ2-5, with D possibly TRBD2 on 5 matching bases. V was shortened by 4 bases and J by 5 bases, with 15 bases between the two germline ends. From germline, CDR1 is SGHDT and CDR2 YYEEEE. CDR3 length equals 14 residues. The CDR3 is CASSLERGSETQYF. The CDR3 region has the DNA TGTGCCAGCAGCCTAGAACGGGGAAGTGAGACCCAGTACTTC.

As regards this clone: This sample also contains other DNA sequences that code for the same CDR3. V is TRBV5-1 and J is TRBJ2-3, with D possibly matching TRBD1 (6 bases). The ends were cut back, 4 bases at V and 6 bases at J, with 15 bases in the middle. CDR1 and CDR2 (germline): SGHRS, YFSETQ. This CDR3 has 14 residues. CDR3 sequence reads: CASSIANRVDTQYF. In nucleotides, the CDR3 is TGCGCCAGCAGCATCGCCAACAGGGTGGATACGCAGTATTTT.

J is TRBJ2-2 and V is TRBV2; D may be TRBD1 (6 bases). The germline V and J ends were trimmed by 6 bases and 2 bases, with 13 bases remaining between them. This CDR3 comprises 15 residues. CDR1 is SNHLY, CDR2 FYNNEI, per germline. CDR3 protein: CASSRDTINTGELFF. The CDR3 DNA sequence: TGTGCCAGCAGCCGGGACACAATCAACACCGGGGAGCTGTTTTTT.

This clone was picked up one time. The chain employs TRBV5-1 and TRBJ2-1, with 14 bases matching TRBD2. Germline assignment: CDR1 SGHRS and CDR2 YFSETQ. The CDR3 spans 16 residues. The V and J ends lost 3 bases and 9 bases, in that order; junction bases with no gene match: 8. The CDR3 spells CASSYRTSGGFGEQFF. Here the CDR3 DNA reads TGCGCCAGCAGCTATCGGACTAGCGGGGGGTTCGGTGAGCAGTTCTTC.

V is TRBV2 and J is TRBJ1-5, with D possibly TRBD1 on 5 matching bases. The CDR3 runs to 18 residues. The germline gives CDR1 SNHLY, CDR2 FYNNEI. V lost 4 bases, J lost 0 bases, and 19 bases lay in between. The CDR3 nucleotides are TGTGCCAGCAGTGGGCGGGGACCGGTTCAATATAGCAATCAGCCCCAGCATTTT. Translating gives CASSGRGPVQYSNQPQHF. Full variable domain (remainder filled in from reference TRBV2 and TRBJ1-5): EPEVTQTPSHQVTQMGQEVILRCVPISNHLYFYWYRQILGQKVEFLVSFYNNEISEKSEIFDDQFSVERPDGSNFTLKIRSTKLEDSAMYFCASSGRGPVQYSNQPQHFGDGTRLSIL.

This rearrangement joins TRBV11-3 to TRBJ2-2; 8 nucleotides align to TRBD1. Germline CDR1 and CDR2: SGHNT and YENEEA. Germline trimming cut 5 bases from V and 3 bases from J; bases unmatched to any gene: 8. The CDR3 has 16 amino acids. The CDR3 coding sequence is TGTGCCAGCAGCGCATCCCCAGGGGGCTACACCGGGGAGCTGTTTTTT. Amino acid sequence: CASSASPGGYTGELFF.

The chain recombines TRBV7-9 with TRBJ2-2; D gene unclear. Germline V gene sequence: CDR1 SEHNR, CDR2 FQNEAQ (reference sequence). The length of the CDR3 is 15 residues. The V end was cut by 1 base, the J end by 0 bases, with 6 bases between. The chain's CDR3 is CASSLDNTNTGELFF. As DNA, the CDR3 is TGTGCCAGCAGCTTAGACAACACGAACACCGGGGAGCTGTTTTTT.